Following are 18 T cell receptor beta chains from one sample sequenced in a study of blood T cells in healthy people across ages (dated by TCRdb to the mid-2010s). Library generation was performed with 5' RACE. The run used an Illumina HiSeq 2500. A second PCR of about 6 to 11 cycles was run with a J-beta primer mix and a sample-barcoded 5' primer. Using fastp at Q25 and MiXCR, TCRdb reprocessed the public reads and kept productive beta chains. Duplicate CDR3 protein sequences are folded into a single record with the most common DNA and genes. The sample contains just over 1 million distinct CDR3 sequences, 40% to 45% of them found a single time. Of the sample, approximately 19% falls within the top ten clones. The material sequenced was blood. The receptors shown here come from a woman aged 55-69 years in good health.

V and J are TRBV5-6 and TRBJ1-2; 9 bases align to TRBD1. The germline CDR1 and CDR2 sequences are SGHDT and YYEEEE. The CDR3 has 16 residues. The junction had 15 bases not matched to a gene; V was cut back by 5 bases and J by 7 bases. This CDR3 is CASRPSPGQGRGGYTF. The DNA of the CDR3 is TGTGCCAGCAGGCCATCTCCGGGACAGGGAAGAGGTGGCTACACCTTC.

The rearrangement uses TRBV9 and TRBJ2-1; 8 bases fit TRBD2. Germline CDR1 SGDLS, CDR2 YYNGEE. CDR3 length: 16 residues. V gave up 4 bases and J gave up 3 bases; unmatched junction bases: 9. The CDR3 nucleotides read TGTGCCAGCAGCCTAAGGGCGGGGGGAGGCTACAATGAGCAGTTCTTC. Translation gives CASSLRAGGGYNEQFF.

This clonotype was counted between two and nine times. The CDR3 is CASSVRGTETQYF. Written as DNA, the CDR3 is TGTGCCAGCAGTGTAAGGGGGACAGAGACCCAGTACTTC. The V call is TRBV2, the J call TRBJ2-5; D possibly corresponds to TRBD1 (6 bases). The germline V gene has CDR1 SNHLY and CDR2 FYNNEI. The CDR3 is 13 amino acids. With 4 bases removed from V and 4 bases from J, the gap between germline ends came to 10 bases.

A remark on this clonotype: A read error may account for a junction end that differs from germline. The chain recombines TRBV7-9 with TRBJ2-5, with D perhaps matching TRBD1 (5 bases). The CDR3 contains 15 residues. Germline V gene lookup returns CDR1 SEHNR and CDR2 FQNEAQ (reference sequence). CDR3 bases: TGTTCCAGCAGCTTATTGGGGCAGGGCCAAGAGACCCAGTACTTC. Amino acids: CSSSLLGQGQETQYF.

CDR3 sequence (DNA): TGTGCCATCAGATCCGGGACTAGCGGGAGCAATGAGCAGTACTTC. It encodes CAIRSGTSGSNEQYF. The chain is built from TRBV10-3 and TRBJ2-5; 14 nucleotides line up with TRBD2. The CDR3 has 15 amino acids. In germline, CDR1 is ENHRY, CDR2 SYGVKD. J gave up 11 bases and V 6 bases, and 11 bases lay outside the gene matches.

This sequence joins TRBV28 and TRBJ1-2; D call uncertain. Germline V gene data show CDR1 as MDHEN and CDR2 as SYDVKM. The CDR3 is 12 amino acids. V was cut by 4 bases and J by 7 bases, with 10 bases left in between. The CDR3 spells CASSSRDFGYTF. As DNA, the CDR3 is TGTGCCAGCAGTTCCCGGGATTTTGGCTACACCTTC.

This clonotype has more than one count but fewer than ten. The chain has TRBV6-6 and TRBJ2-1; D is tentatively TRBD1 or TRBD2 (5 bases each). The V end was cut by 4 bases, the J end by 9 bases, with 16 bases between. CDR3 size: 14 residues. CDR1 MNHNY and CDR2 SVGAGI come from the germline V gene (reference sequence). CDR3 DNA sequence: TGTGCCAGCAGTTCTAGACCCTGGGACGGTGAGCAGTTCTTC. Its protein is CASSSRPWDGEQFF.

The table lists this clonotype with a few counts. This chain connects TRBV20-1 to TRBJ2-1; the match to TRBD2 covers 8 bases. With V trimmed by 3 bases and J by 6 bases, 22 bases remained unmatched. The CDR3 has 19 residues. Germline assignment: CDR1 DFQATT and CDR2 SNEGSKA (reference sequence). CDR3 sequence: CSARPGGLELWFQSNEQFF. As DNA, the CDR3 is TGCAGTGCTAGGCCGGGGGGACTAGAGCTTTGGTTTCAATCCAATGAGCAGTTCTTC.

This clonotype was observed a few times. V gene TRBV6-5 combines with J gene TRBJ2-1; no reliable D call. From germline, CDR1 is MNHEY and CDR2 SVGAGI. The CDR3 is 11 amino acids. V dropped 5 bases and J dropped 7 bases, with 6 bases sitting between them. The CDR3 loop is CASSGLNEQFF. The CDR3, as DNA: TGTGCCAGCAGTGGTCTTAATGAGCAGTTCTTC.

The DNA for the CDR3 is TGTGCCACCAGCAGAGTCGGGAGCTCCTACGAGCAGTACTTC. Its translation is CATSRVGSSYEQYF. V and J are TRBV15 and TRBJ2-7, with D maybe TRBD2 (6 bases). The CDR3 length is 14 residues. Germline CDR1 is LNHNV and CDR2 is YYDKDF (reference sequence). Trimming removed 1 base from V and 0 bases from J, with 7 bases in between.

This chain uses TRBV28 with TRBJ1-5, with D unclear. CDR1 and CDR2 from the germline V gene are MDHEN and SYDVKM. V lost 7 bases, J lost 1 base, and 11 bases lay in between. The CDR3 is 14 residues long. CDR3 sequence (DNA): TGTGCCAGCACTCCCGAGAGGAGCAATCAGCCCCAGCATTTT. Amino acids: CASTPERSNQPQHF.

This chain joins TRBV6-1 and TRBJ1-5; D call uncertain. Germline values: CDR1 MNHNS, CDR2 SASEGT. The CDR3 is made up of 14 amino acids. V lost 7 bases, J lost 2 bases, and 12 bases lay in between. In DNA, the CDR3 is TGTGCCAGCAACCGAAGGATAGGCAATCAGCCCCAGCATTTT. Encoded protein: CASNRRIGNQPQHF.

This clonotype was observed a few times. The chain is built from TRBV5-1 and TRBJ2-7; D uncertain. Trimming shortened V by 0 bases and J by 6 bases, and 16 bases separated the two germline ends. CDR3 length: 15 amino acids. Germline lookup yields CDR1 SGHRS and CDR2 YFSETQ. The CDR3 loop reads CASSLGVQISGEQYF. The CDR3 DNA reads TGCGCCAGCAGCTTGGGGGTACAGATCTCCGGCGAGCAGTACTTC.

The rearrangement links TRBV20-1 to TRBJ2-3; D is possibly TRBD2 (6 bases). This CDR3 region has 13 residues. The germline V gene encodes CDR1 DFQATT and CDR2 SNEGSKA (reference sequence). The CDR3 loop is CRALASSTDTQYF. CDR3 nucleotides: TGCAGGGCTCTAGCGTCTAGCACAGATACGCAGTATTTT.

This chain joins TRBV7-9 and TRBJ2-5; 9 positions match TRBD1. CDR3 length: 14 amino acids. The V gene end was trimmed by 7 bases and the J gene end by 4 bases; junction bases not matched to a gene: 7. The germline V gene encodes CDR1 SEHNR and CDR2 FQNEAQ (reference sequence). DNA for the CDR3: TGTGCCAGCACCAAGGACAGGGGCGGAGAGACCCAGTACTTC. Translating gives CASTKDRGGETQYF.

CDR3 in amino acids: CASSSSGREQFF. Written as DNA, the CDR3 is TGCGCCAGCAGCTCTTCTGGGCGCGAGCAGTTCTTC. The genes are TRBV5-1 and TRBJ2-1, with D uncertain. The CDR3 totals 12 residues. With 3 bases removed from V and 10 bases from J, the gap between germline ends came to 11 bases. Per the germline V gene, CDR1 is SGHRS and CDR2 is YFSETQ.

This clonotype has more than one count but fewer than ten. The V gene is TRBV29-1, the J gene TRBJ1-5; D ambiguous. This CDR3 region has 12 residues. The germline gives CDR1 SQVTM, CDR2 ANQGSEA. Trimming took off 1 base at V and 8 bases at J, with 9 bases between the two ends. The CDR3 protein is CSVEVLLKPQHF. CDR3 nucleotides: TGCAGCGTTGAAGTTCTCCTTAAGCCCCAGCATTTT.

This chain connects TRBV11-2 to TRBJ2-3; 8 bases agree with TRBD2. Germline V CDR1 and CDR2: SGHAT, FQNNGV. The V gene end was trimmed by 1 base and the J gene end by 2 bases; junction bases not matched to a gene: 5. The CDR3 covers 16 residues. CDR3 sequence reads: CASSLAGTRTTDTQYF. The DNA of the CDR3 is TGTGCCAGCAGCTTAGCCGGGACTAGAACCACAGATACGCAGTATTTT.